The rows below give T cell receptor beta chains drawn from one sample of a study of PD-1 blockade in classical Hodgkin lymphoma. Profiling relied on immunoSEQ multiplex PCR, and the TCRdb table lists in-frame clones only, not all of them. In the table there are about 47,000 clones, roughly 91% of which are singletons. Sequencing input: peripheral blood mononuclear cells (PBMCs). The receptors were gathered from a human donor with classical Hodgkin lymphoma. The CDR3 runs from the conserved cysteine through the conserved F or W. Fields, in order: V gene, D gene, clone size, J gene, CDR3 DNA, CDR3 protein. D genes are given only for firm matches. Size is stated for part of the rows, as once, few or many counts, or as a class when the clone is expanded.

>TRBV11-2|NA|NA|TRBJ2-3
TGTGCCAGCAGCCTTGAACGCACAGATACGCAGTATTTT
CASSLERTDTQYF
>TRBV19|TRBD1|NA|TRBJ1-3
TGTGCCAGTAGTCCCGGGACAGGGTTTCTTACGAACACCATATATTTT
CASSPGTGFLTNTIYF
>TRBV5-4|NA|NA|TRBJ1-1
TGTGCCAGCAGCTTGGCGGCGAACACTGAAGCTTTCTTT
CASSLAANTEAFF
>TRBV7-2|NA|NA|TRBJ2-5
TGTGCCAGCAGCCCTCGAGTGGGGGGAGAGGGAGAGACCCAGTACTTC
CASSPRVGGEGETQYF
>TRBV28|NA|NA|TRBJ1-2
TGTGCCAGCAGTTCAGAAAACAGGAAACTAGTGGAAAACTATGGCTACACCTTC
CASSSENRKLVENYGYTF
>TRBV6-1|NA|NA|TRBJ2-5
TGTGCCAGCAGTGAACAGGCCGGTCCACGAGAGACCCAGTACTTC
CASSEQAGPRETQYF
>TRBV7-6|TRBD2|NA|TRBJ2-7
TGTGCCAGCAGCTTAGCGTGGGGTAGCGGGAAGGAGCAGTACTTC
CASSLAWGSGKEQYF
>TRBV4-1|NA|NA|TRBJ2-1
TGCGCCAGCAGCCAGAATGAACTCCTAAGGGATGAGCAGTTCTTC
CASSQNELLRDEQFF
>TRBV5-1|TRBD2|once|TRBJ2-3
TGCGCCAGCAGCTTTAGCGGGAGCCTCACAGATACGCAGTATTTT
CASSFSGSLTDTQYF
>TRBV10-3|TRBD1|NA|TRBJ1-2
TGTGCCATCAATCAGGACAGGAACTATGGCTACACCTTC
CAINQDRNYGYTF
>TRBV5-1|TRBD1|NA|TRBJ2-1
TGCGCCAGCAGCGAGGACAGGTACAATGAGCAGTTCTTC
CASSEDRYNEQFF
>TRBV27|NA|once|TRBJ2-6
TGTGCCAGCAGTTTCACTGGGGCCAACGTCCTGACTTTC
CASSFTGANVLTF
>TRBV19|NA|NA|TRBJ2-1
TGTGCCAGTAGTACCCTTAGCGAGTCCTACAATGAGCAGTTCTTC
CASSTLSESYNEQFF
>TRBV2|NA|NA|TRBJ2-1
TGTGCCAGCAAATCCCTCGCGACAAACAATGAGCAGTTCTTC
CASKSLATNNEQFF
>TRBV29-1|TRBD1|NA|TRBJ1-2
TGCAGCGTTGAAGGAGGGACAGGCCCACGAGCCTATGGCTACACCTTC
CSVEGGTGPRAYGYTF
>TRBV19|NA|NA|TRBJ2-7
TGTGCCAGTAGTATAGCCCTGGTTGGGGGATACGAGCAGTACTTC
CASSIALVGGYEQYF
>TRBV4-1|NA|NA|TRBJ2-3
TGCGCCAGCAGCCAAGATCGGGTACTACTCGCAGATACGCAGTATTTT
CASSQDRVLLADTQYF
>TRBV29-1|NA|NA|TRBJ2-3
TGCAGCGTTGATCATGGGAGACCGGCAGATACGCAGTATTTT
CSVDHGRPADTQYF
>TRBV2|NA|NA|TRBJ2-3
TGTGCCAGCAGTACTAGGAGCCTAGGCACAGATACGCAGTATTTT
CASSTRSLGTDTQYF
>TRBV28|NA|NA|TRBJ2-7
TGTGCCAGCAGTTTGGCACCGGGCCAAGGGGCTTACGAGCAGTACTTC
CASSLAPGQGAYEQYF
>TRBV6-6|NA|few|TRBJ2-7
TGTGCCAGCAGTTACTCTGGGACTTGGGAGCAGTACTTC
CASSYSGTWEQYF
>TRBV15|TRBD2|once|TRBJ2-3
TGTGCCACCAGCAGAGATGGGACTAGCGGGCCAGATACGCAGTATTTT
CATSRDGTSGPDTQYF
>TRBV7-3|NA|NA|TRBJ2-1
TGTGCCAGCAGCGCCCAACCGGGGCTCAATGAGCAGTTCTTC
CASSAQPGLNEQFF
>TRBV5-1|TRBD1|NA|TRBJ2-5
TGCGCCAGCACCCGGGACAGGGGGTACCAAGAGACCCAGTACTTC
CASTRDRGYQETQYF
>TRBV2|TRBD2|NA|TRBJ2-5
TGTGCCAGCACCCCTCGTCTAGCGGGAGCCATTTGGGAGACCCAGTACTTC
CASTPRLAGAIWETQYF
>TRBV2|TRBD1|NA|TRBJ1-5
TGTGCCAGCAGTGGAACAGGGGATGGGGTGCGAGGCAATCAGCCCCAGCATTTT
CASSGTGDGVRGNQPQHF